This paragraph reports one T cell receptor beta chain. This clonotype is described as large (0.1 to 1%). No antigen is known for it. No much larger clone exists at a distance of one base, and base qualities are not known. The data stem from a study (dated by TCRdb to the late 2010s). Notes on the research overall: Human CD8+ TCR repertoires recognizing immunodominant viral antigens were characterized by means of sequence and structural analyses. The research as a whole found: CD8+ TCR repertoires specific to different immunodominant viral antigens were reported to be distinct from each other and highly diverse.

The sample was run on an Illumina HiSeq 2500. TCRdb took the public reads, trimmed them with fastp at Q25, ran MiXCR for clone calling and kept in-frame beta chains. Here each entry gathers all rows of one CDR3 protein and keeps the most common genes and DNA. Here the sample has around 200 distinct CDR3 sequences; under 25% occur a single time. Clones ranked in the top ten supply around 50% of the sample. The CDR3 sequence holds 13 residues, the cysteine and phenylalanine included. Only the CDR3 part of the read is kept: 39 bases, read in frame from the first base. V was cut back by 4 bases and J by 2 bases, leaving a gap of 11 bases between them. The germline V gene gives CDR1 as SQVTM and CDR2 as ANQGSEA.

The rearrangement combines TRBV29-1 with TRBJ1-2; possibly the D gene is TRBD1, per 6 matching bases. The sample was CD8+ T cells (not recorded whether cultured). This TCR was recovered from a male donor. The CDR3 amino acid sequence is: CSVAGGANYGYTF. The DNA reads TGCAGCGTTGCGGGGGGGGCGAACTATGGCTACACCTTC.